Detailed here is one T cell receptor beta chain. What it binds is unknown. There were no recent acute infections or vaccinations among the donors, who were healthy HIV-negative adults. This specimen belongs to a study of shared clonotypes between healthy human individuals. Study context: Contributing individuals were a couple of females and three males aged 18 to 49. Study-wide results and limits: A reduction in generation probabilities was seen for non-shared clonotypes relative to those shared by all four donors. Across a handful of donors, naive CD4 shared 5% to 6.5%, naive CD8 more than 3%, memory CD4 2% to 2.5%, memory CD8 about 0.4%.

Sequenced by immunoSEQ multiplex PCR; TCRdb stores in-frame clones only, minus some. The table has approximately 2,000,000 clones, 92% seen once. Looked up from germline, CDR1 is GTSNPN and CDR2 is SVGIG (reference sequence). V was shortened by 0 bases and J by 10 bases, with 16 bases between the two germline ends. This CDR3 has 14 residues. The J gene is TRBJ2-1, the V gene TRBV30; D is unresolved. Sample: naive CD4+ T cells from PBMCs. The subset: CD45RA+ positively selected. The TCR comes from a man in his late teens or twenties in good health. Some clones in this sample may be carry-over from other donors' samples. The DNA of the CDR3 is TGTGCCTGGAGTGTATTGGACCCCCGTAAGGAGCAGTTCTTC. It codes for CAWSVLDPRKEQFF.